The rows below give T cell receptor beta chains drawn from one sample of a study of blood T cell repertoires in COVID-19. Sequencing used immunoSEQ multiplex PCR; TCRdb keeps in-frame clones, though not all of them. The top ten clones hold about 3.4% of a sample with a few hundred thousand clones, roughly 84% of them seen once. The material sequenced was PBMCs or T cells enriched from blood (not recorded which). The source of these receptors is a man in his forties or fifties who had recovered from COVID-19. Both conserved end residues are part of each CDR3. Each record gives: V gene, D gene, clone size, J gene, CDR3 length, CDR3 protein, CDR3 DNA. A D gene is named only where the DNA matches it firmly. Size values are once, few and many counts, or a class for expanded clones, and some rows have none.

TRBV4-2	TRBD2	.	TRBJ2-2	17	CASSPRGLAGLGGELFF	TGTGCCAGCAGCCCCCGTGGGCTAGCGGGATTAGGCGGGGAGCTGTTTTTT
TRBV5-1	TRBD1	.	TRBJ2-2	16	CASSLPGQGGTGELFF	TGCGCCAGCAGCCTACCAGGACAGGGGGGCACCGGGGAGCTGTTTTTT
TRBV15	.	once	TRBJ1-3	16	CATSRVGRESGNTIYF	TGTGCCACCAGCAGAGTGGGGCGGGAGTCTGGAAACACCATATATTTT
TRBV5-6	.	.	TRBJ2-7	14	CASSFPGRAYEQYF	TGTGCCAGCAGCTTCCCGGGCAGGGCCTACGAGCAGTACTTC
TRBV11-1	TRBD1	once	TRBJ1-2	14	CASSLSWTGNGYTF	TGTGCCAGCAGCTTATCCTGGACAGGGAATGGCTACACCTTC
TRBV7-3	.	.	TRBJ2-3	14	CASSPGQNTDTQYF	TGTGCCAGCAGCCCAGGACAGAACACAGATACGCAGTATTTT
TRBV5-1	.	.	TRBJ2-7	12	CASSFNGYEQYF	TGCGCCAGCAGCTTTAACGGGTACGAGCAGTACTTC
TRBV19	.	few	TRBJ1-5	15	CASSIDAPGYQPQHF	TGTGCCAGTAGTATAGATGCGCCAGGGTACCAGCCCCAGCATTTT
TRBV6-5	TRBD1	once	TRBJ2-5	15	CASSRDRGYQETQYF	TGTGCCAGCAGTCGGGACAGGGGATACCAAGAGACCCAGTACTTC
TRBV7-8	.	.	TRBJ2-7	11	CASSPDTEQYF	TGTGCCAGCAGCCCGGACACTGAGCAGTACTTC
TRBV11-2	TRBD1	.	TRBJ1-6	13	CASSSGTGLHLHF	TGTGCCAGCAGCTCCGGGACAGGGTTGCACCTCCACTTT
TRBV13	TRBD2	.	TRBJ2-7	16	CASSLAAGGYSYEQYF	TGTGCCAGCAGCTTAGCGGCGGGGGGATACTCCTACGAGCAGTACTTC
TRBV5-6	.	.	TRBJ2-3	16	CASSGSGKPLTDTQYF	TGTGCCAGCAGCGGGTCAGGAAAACCCCTCACAGATACGCAGTATTTT
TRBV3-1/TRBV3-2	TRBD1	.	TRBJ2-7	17	CASSQDLGTGVLYEQYF	TGTGCCAGCAGCCAAGATCTAGGGACAGGGGTTTTATACGAGCAGTACTTC
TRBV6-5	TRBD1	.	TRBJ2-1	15	CASFKGQYFGNEQFF	TGTGCCAGCTTTAAGGGACAGTATTTTGGGAATGAGCAGTTCTTC
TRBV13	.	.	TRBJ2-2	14	CASSLRGGTGELFF	TGTGCCAGCAGCTTAAGGGGTGGCACCGGGGAGCTGTTTTTT
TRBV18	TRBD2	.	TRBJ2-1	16	CASSPRTSGGVTEQFF	TGTGCCAGCTCACCGCGGACTAGCGGGGGAGTCACCGAGCAGTTCTTC
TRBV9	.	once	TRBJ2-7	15	CASSVGSGEIHEQYF	TGTGCCAGCAGCGTAGGGTCGGGGGAGATCCACGAGCAGTACTTC
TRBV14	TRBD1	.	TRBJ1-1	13	CASRGGWNTEAFF	TGTGCCAGCAGAGGGGGCTGGAACACTGAAGCTTTCTTT
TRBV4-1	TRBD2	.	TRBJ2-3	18	CASSQAAGTSKSTDTQYF	TGCGCCAGCAGCCAAGCCGCCGGGACTAGTAAATCCACAGATACGCAGTATTTT
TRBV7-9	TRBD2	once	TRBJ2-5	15	CASSSARGGRETQYF	TGTGCCAGCAGCAGCGCTCGGGGGGGCCGGGAGACCCAGTACTTC
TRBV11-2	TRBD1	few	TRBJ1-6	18	CASSLVGGTGANNSPLHF	TGTGCCAGCAGCTTAGTAGGGGGCACAGGGGCCAATAATTCACCCCTCCACTTT
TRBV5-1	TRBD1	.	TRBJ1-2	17	CASSSIGTGTTLSWLTF	TGCGCCAGCAGCTCGATAGGGACAGGGACGACCTTGAGTTGGCTCACCTTC
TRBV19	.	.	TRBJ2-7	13	CASSGVLSYEQYF	TGTGCCTCATCAGGGGTCCTCTCCTACGAGCAGTACTTC
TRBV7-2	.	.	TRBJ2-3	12	CASSPSMYSQYF	TGTGCCAGCAGCCCATCTATGTATTCGCAGTATTTT
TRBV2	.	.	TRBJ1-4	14	CASSRQSINEKLFF	TGTGCCAGCAGCCGACAGTCTATTAATGAAAAACTGTTTTTT
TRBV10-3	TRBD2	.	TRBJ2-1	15	CAIRSSGGYYNEQFF	TGTGCCATCAGGTCTAGCGGGGGTTACTACAATGAGCAGTTCTTC
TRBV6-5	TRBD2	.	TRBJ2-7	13	CAREKREHNEQYF	TGTGCCAGAGAGAAGCGGGAGCACAACGAGCAGTACTTC
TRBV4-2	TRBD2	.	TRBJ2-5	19	CASSQDRLAGGPSRETQYF	TGTGCCAGCAGCCAAGATCGGTTAGCGGGGGGACCCTCCAGGGAGACCCAGTACTTC
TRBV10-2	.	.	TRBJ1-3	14	CASSQQGGGNTIYF	TGCGCCAGCAGCCAACAGGGTGGTGGAAACACCATATATTTT
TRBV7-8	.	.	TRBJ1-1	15	CASSLSRNWNTEAFF	TGTGCCAGCAGCTTATCGAGAAACTGGAACACTGAAGCTTTCTTT
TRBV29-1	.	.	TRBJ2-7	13	CSVAIRWPYEQYF	TGCAGCGTTGCGATCAGGTGGCCCTACGAGCAGTACTTC
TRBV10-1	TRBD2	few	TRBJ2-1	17	CASIVRAGGRLWNEQFF	TGCGCCAGCATCGTGCGGGCGGGAGGGCGTCTTTGGAATGAGCAGTTCTTC
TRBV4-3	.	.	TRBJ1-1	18	CASSQVGLQGSRNTEAFF	TGCGCCAGCAGCCAAGTAGGCCTCCAGGGAAGTAGAAACACTGAAGCTTTCTTT
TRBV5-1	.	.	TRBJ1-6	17	CASSRFRDGVNNSPLHF	TGCGCCAGCAGCCGGTTTCGGGATGGGGTTAATAATTCACCCCTCCACTTT
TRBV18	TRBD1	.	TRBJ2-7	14	CASSAGTGSYEQYF	TGTGCCAGCTCAGCCGGGACAGGGTCCTACGAGCAGTACTTC
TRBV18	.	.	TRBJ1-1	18	CASSPRLAGPAGNTEAFF	TGTGCCAGCTCACCTCGGTTGGCAGGGCCCGCCGGGAACACTGAAGCTTTCTTT
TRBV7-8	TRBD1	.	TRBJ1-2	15	CASSLRGQGANGYTF	TGTGCCAGCAGCTTGAGGGGACAGGGGGCTAATGGCTACACCTTC
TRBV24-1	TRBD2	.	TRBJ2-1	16	CATSDYSSGSSNEQFF	TGTGCCACCAGTGACTATTCTAGCGGGAGCTCCAATGAGCAGTTCTTC
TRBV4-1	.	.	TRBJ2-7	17	CASSQVGGLGGLGEQYF	TGCGCCAGCAGCCAAGTTGGGGGCCTCGGGGGGCTCGGCGAGCAGTACTTC
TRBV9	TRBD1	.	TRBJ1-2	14	CASTVSQGAGGYTF	TGTGCCAGCACCGTATCCCAGGGGGCGGGGGGCTACACCTTC
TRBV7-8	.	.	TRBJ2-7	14	CASSLGGRFLEQYF	TGTGCCAGCAGCTTAGGCGGTAGGTTCCTCGAGCAGTACTTC